Reported below is one T cell receptor beta chain. Its specificity is unknown. V gave up 0 bases and J gave up 3 bases, with 11 bases separating them. The CDR3 covers 16 residues. The germline V gene encodes CDR1 LNHNV and CDR2 YYDKDF (reference sequence). The data were produced by immunoSEQ multiplex PCR, yet TCRdb's version contains in-frame clones alone and is incomplete. This sample has over 850,000 clones; 75% to 80% occur once, and the top ten carry 0.52%. These data are taken from a study of shared clonotypes between healthy human individuals. Regarding the study as a whole: Since donors were few, the genetic and exposure-history diversity represented was limited. Larger estimated richness was generally recorded for naive subsets relative to memory subsets. Sorted-subset sequencing, rarefaction showed, was incomplete despite large depth.

Sequenced material: memory CD4+ T cells from PBMCs. The subset is: CD45RA-negative fraction. This chain connects TRBV15 to TRBJ1-4, with D perhaps matching TRBD1 (6 bases). The TCR comes from a man younger than 30 in good health. Some clones in this sample may be carry-over from other donors' samples. The CDR3: CATSRDSTGSNEKLFF. The CDR3, as DNA: TGTGCCACCAGCAGAGATTCTACAGGGTCTAATGAAAAACTGTTTTTT.